The rows below give T cell receptor beta chains drawn from one sample of a study of cytomegalovirus exposure and HLA in healthy donors. This table comes from immunoSEQ multiplex PCR, and its TCRdb copy is limited to in-frame clones, with some not included. The sample includes about 240,000 clones, around four fifths seen only once; the top ten take about 0.47%. The source material was PBMCs. Every receptor here comes from a boy between 5 and 17 years old in good health and CMV-seronegative. Both conserved end residues are part of each CDR3. Each record gives: J gene, D gene, clone size, V gene, CDR3 DNA, CDR3 protein. The D gene is left open where the match is weak. Rows may omit the clone size; those that give it use once, few, many or a size class.

TRBJ2-3 NA NA TRBV7-3 TGTGCCAGCAGCTTAGCTGTCAGGCCAGATACGCAGTATTTT CASSLAVRPDTQYF
TRBJ1-1 NA NA TRBV30 TGTGCCTCCTCGTCCGGGACACCCCAACTTGAAGCTTTCTTT CASSSGTPQLEAFF
TRBJ2-7 NA NA TRBV6-5 TGTGCCAGCAGTTCTCGACAATCGCAGGGGTTCGAGGGGCAGTACTTC CASSSRQSQGFEGQYF
TRBJ1-3 NA NA TRBV19 TGTGCCAGTGCTTATCAGGAACACTCTGGAAACACCATATATTTT CASAYQEHSGNTIYF
TRBJ1-1 NA NA TRBV9 TGTGCCAGCAGCGTATATACAGACCCGAACACTGAAGCTTTCTTT CASSVYTDPNTEAFF
TRBJ1-2 TRBD1 NA TRBV5-1 TGCGCCAGCAAACCTCGGACAGGGGTTTCCAACTATGGCTACACCTTC CASKPRTGVSNYGYTF
TRBJ1-2 NA NA TRBV7-9 TGTGCCAGCAGCTTAGGGGGGGTCGACGCCTATGGCTACACCTTC CASSLGGVDAYGYTF
TRBJ1-3 TRBD1 NA TRBV7-8 TGTGCCAGCAGCTCCGGGACAGAACGAAACACCATATATTTT CASSSGTERNTIYF
TRBJ1-1 NA NA TRBV5-5 TGTGCCAGCAGCCCCCGGGTCTGGCCCCTCGCGGAAGCTTTCTTT CASSPRVWPLAEAFF
TRBJ1-2 NA NA TRBV2 TGTGCCAGCAGTGAAGTTCTGAGCGTCAGCCCCTATGGCTACACCTTC CASSEVLSVSPYGYTF
TRBJ1-4 TRBD1 NA TRBV27 TGTGCCAGCAGTCTCGCCGGACAGGTTATTAATGAAAAACTGTTTTTT CASSLAGQVINEKLFF
TRBJ1-1 NA few TRBV18 TGTGCCAGCTCACCCATTCCGAACACTGAAGCTTTCTTT CASSPIPNTEAFF
TRBJ2-3 TRBD1 NA TRBV5-1 TGCGCCAGCAGCCCTCGGACAGGGGGCTTTGGAGATACGCAGTATTTT CASSPRTGGFGDTQYF
TRBJ2-7 NA NA TRBV19 TGTGCCAGTAGTATGACACAGGCAGGGGCGTCCTACGAGCAGTACTTC CASSMTQAGASYEQYF
TRBJ1-3 TRBD1 NA TRBV5-1 TGCGCCAGCAGCCCCAAGCGAGGACAGGGGGCGCGTGGAAACACCATATATTTT CASSPKRGQGARGNTIYF
TRBJ2-3 TRBD1 NA TRBV7-9 TGTGCCAGCAGCTTAGAGGGACAGGACCCCACAGATACGCAGTATTTT CASSLEGQDPTDTQYF
TRBJ1-3 NA NA TRBV18 TGTGCCAGCTCGATCGAACAGGGAGCAGGAAACACCATATATTTT CASSIEQGAGNTIYF
TRBJ1-5 NA NA TRBV7-8 TGTGCCAGCAGCTTAGGAGGGTCTCCCCTCAATCAGCCCCAGCATTTT CASSLGGSPLNQPQHF
TRBJ1-1 NA NA TRBV11-3 TGTGCCAGCAGCCCCATGTTACTAGTCGCACCGGAGCAATTT CASSPMLLVAPEQF
TRBJ2-3 TRBD2 once TRBV19 TGTGCTACTACGGCAGGGGAACTAGCGGGGGGGCCAATAGATACGCAGTATTTT CATTAGELAGGPIDTQYF
TRBJ2-3 TRBD2 NA TRBV5-4 TGTGCCAGCAGCGAAGTAGCGGGGGGGTATGATACGCAGTATTTT CASSEVAGGYDTQYF
TRBJ1-3 NA NA TRBV2 TGTGCCAGCACCCTAATTGGAAACACCATATATTTT CASTLIGNTIYF
TRBJ1-2 NA NA TRBV19 TGTGCCAGTAGAATTAGGGGGGGAGCTAACTATGGCTACACCTTC CASRIRGGANYGYTF
TRBJ2-7 NA NA TRBV5-6 TGTGTCAGCAGCTGGGGCCTGGACGAGCAGTACTTC CVSSWGLDEQYF
TRBJ2-5 TRBD2 NA TRBV9 TGTGCCAGCAGCGAGGGAGCGGGGGGAAGAGAGACCCAGTACTTC CASSEGAGGRETQYF
TRBJ2-3 NA NA TRBV5-6 TGTGCCAGCAGCTTGGCGGTACCGTCCACAGATACGCAGTATTTT CASSLAVPSTDTQYF
TRBJ2-7 NA few TRBV5-6 TGTGCCAGCAGCTTGGTTCTGGTACAGCCCTACGAGCAGTACTTC CASSLVLVQPYEQYF
TRBJ2-3 NA NA TRBV6-6 TGTGCCAGCACGGTTCGAGGCGGCACAGATACGCAGTATTTT CASTVRGGTDTQYF
TRBJ1-2 NA NA TRBV5-4 TGTGCCAGCAGCTTGGCGGGATTAGGGGGCTACACCTTC CASSLAGLGGYTF
TRBJ2-3 NA NA TRBV27 TGTGCCAGCAGTCCTCTAGCGTGGAACACAGATACGCAGTATTTT CASSPLAWNTDTQYF
TRBJ1-1 NA NA TRBV30 TGTGCCTGGAGGACAGGTTTTTCTGAAGCTTTCTTT CAWRTGFSEAFF
TRBJ2-1 NA NA TRBV9 TGTGCCAGCAGCGCCCAGGGATCAAGCTCCTACAATGAGCAGTTCTTC CASSAQGSSSYNEQFF
TRBJ2-3 TRBD1 few TRBV29-1 TGCAGCGCCGCTTCGACAGGGGCCACAGATACGCAGTATTTT CSAASTGATDTQYF
TRBJ2-7 NA NA TRBV2 TGTGCCAGCAGTGACGGGGTCTCCTACGAGCAGTACTTC CASSDGVSYEQYF
TRBJ1-1 TRBD1 NA TRBV9 TGTGCCAGCAGCCCCGAGGGCAGGGGGCGGACTGAAGCTTTCTTT CASSPEGRGRTEAFF
TRBJ2-7 TRBD1 NA TRBV6-1 TGTGCCAGCAGTCAGGACAGGAGCTCCTACGAGCAGTACTTC CASSQDRSSYEQYF
TRBJ2-3 TRBD1 NA TRBV11-2 TGTGCCAGCAGCACACCGGGACAGGGGGCGCGAAATACGCAGTATTTT CASSTPGQGARNTQYF
TRBJ1-2 TRBD1 NA TRBV9 TGTGCCAGCAGCGTAGCACAGGGGTGGAACTATGGCTACACCTTC CASSVAQGWNYGYTF
TRBJ1-2 TRBD1 NA TRBV5-6 TGTGCCAGCAGCTCCCCCGGGACAGGGAAAGGCTACACCTTC CASSSPGTGKGYTF
TRBJ1-2 TRBD1 few TRBV30 TGTGCCTGTACCGGACAGGGACCCTATGGCTACACCTTC CACTGQGPYGYTF
TRBJ1-2 NA NA TRBV29-1 TGCAGCGTTGAAGGACAGTACTATGGCTACACCTTC CSVEGQYYGYTF
TRBJ1-2 NA NA TRBV11-2 TGTGCCAGCGCAGGACAACACCTCCGGGGGGTCTACACCTTC CASAGQHLRGVYTF
TRBJ1-2 TRBD1 once TRBV7-8 TGTGCCAGCAGCTTAGAGACAGGGGCTAACTATGGCTACACCTTC CASSLETGANYGYTF
TRBJ2-3 NA NA TRBV6-1 TGTGCCAGCATGACACCTGCTAGCACAGATACGCAGTATTTT CASMTPASTDTQYF
TRBJ2-1 NA NA TRBV30 TGTGCCTGGAGTGTAGGCCTAGCGTTCAATGAGCAGTTCTTC CAWSVGLAFNEQFF
TRBJ2-7 NA NA TRBV2 TGTGCCAGCAGAGAGTCTAGCGTGGCCTACGAGCAGTACTTC CASRESSVAYEQYF
TRBJ2-7 NA NA TRBV2 TGTGCCAGCAGACGGGTCGACTACGAGCAGTACTTC CASRRVDYEQYF
TRBJ2-1 NA NA TRBV9 TGTGCCAGCAGCGTAGGCTGGAGGTCACAGTCACCCACCTACAATGAGCAGTTCTTC CASSVGWRSQSPTYNEQFF
TRBJ2-3 NA NA TRBV30 TGTGCCTGGAGTGTAGGAGCGGGTTCAGATACGCAGTATTTT CAWSVGAGSDTQYF
TRBJ2-7 TRBD1 NA TRBV18 TGTGCCAGCTCACCACCCGGAGTAGGGGGCCTCTTGAGCTCCTACGAGCAGTACTTC CASSPPGVGGLLSSYEQYF
TRBJ2-1 TRBD2 NA TRBV7-6 TGTGCCAGCAGCTCCCTAGCGGGAGTTGACAATGAGCAGTTCTTC CASSSLAGVDNEQFF
TRBJ2-5 NA NA TRBV29-1 TGCAGCGCCCTGGCGATGGGAGGGACCCAGTACTTC CSALAMGGTQYF
TRBJ2-5 NA NA TRBV10-3 TGTGCCATCAGCTTACAGGGTGGCCAAGAGACCCAGTACTTC CAISLQGGQETQYF
TRBJ1-1 NA NA TRBV19 TGTGCCAGTATGGGAGGGACCTTTGAAGCTTTCTTT CASMGGTFEAFF